The rows below give T cell receptor beta chains drawn from one sample of a study of T cells after yellow fever vaccination. Each CDR3 protein gets one entry after TCRdb re-called the 5' RACE reads with MiXCR. Of 300,000 to 400,000 distinct CDR3 sequences listed, around an eighth are singletons. Specimen: CD4+ T cells sorted from PBMCs, collected 15 days after the yellow fever booster vaccination. Receptors originate from a young man who received the YFV17D yellow fever vaccine. CDR3s include the opening cysteine and the closing phenylalanine or tryptophan. The D gene is left open where the match is weak. Clone size appears in some rows only: once, few, many, or a class for an expanded clone.

d_gene: TRBD2
j_gene: TRBJ2-3
abundance: .
v_gene: TRBV10-2
CDR3nt: TGCGCCAGCTTCGGACTAGCCGGGGGGTCGGATACGCAGTATTTT
CDR3aa: CASFGLAGGSDTQYF

d_gene: TRBD1
j_gene: TRBJ1-1
abundance: .
v_gene: TRBV24-1
CDR3nt: TGTGCCACCAGTGAGTGCCGAGACAGGGATCGGACTGAAGCTTTCTTT
CDR3aa: CATSECRDRDRTEAFF

d_gene: TRBD2
j_gene: TRBJ2-5
abundance: many
v_gene: TRBV7-2
CDR3nt: TGTGCCAGCAGCCGTCTAGCGGGGGGGCCAGGGTTCGAAGAGACCCAGTACTTC
CDR3aa: CASSRLAGGPGFEETQYF

d_gene: .
j_gene: TRBJ2-2
abundance: many
v_gene: TRBV5-1
CDR3nt: TGCGCCAGCAGCTTAGGGCCCCGGGTGAACACCGGGGAGCTGTTTTTT
CDR3aa: CASSLGPRVNTGELFF

d_gene: .
j_gene: TRBJ2-5
abundance: .
v_gene: TRBV4-1
CDR3nt: TGCGCCAGCAGCCAAGGTCCAGGGAGAGAGACCCAGTACTTC
CDR3aa: CASSQGPGRETQYF

d_gene: .
j_gene: TRBJ1-4
abundance: few
v_gene: TRBV7-2
CDR3nt: TGTGCCAGCAGCCCATGGGGGGGGCAAATAGAAAAACTGTTTTTT
CDR3aa: CASSPWGGQIEKLFF

d_gene: .
j_gene: TRBJ1-2
abundance: .
v_gene: TRBV12-3/TRBV12-4
CDR3nt: TGTGCCAGCAGTTCCTTCGTTGGCTACACCTTC
CDR3aa: CASSSFVGYTF

d_gene: .
j_gene: TRBJ1-4
abundance: few
v_gene: TRBV5-1
CDR3nt: TGCGCCAGCAGCCAACGGGGAACTAATGAAAAACTGTTTTTT
CDR3aa: CASSQRGTNEKLFF

d_gene: TRBD1
j_gene: TRBJ1-6
abundance: many
v_gene: TRBV5-4
CDR3nt: TGTGCCAGCACCTCCGGGACAGGGTCGTGGAATTCACCCCTCCACTTT
CDR3aa: CASTSGTGSWNSPLHF

d_gene: TRBD2
j_gene: TRBJ2-5
abundance: .
v_gene: TRBV7-7
CDR3nt: TGTGCCAGCAGCTCGGGACTAGCGGGGGGCGGGGAGACCCAGTACTTC
CDR3aa: CASSSGLAGGGETQYF

d_gene: .
j_gene: TRBJ1-2
abundance: few
v_gene: TRBV20-1
CDR3nt: TGCAGTGCTAGATTATGGGGGCCCGAAAACTATGGCTACACCTTC
CDR3aa: CSARLWGPENYGYTF

d_gene: .
j_gene: TRBJ2-5
abundance: few
v_gene: TRBV24-1
CDR3nt: TGTGCCCTCAACGGCTGGGGAGAGACCCAGTACTTC
CDR3aa: CALNGWGETQYF

d_gene: TRBD2
j_gene: TRBJ2-3
abundance: few
v_gene: TRBV20-1
CDR3nt: TGCAGTGCTAGAGCTAGTAGCGGGGTGGATACGCAGTATTTT
CDR3aa: CSARASSGVDTQYF

d_gene: TRBD1
j_gene: TRBJ2-7
abundance: .
v_gene: TRBV5-1
CDR3nt: TGCGCCAGCAGCTTGGTGGGACAGGGTTACGAGCAGTACTTC
CDR3aa: CASSLVGQGYEQYF

d_gene: .
j_gene: TRBJ2-2
abundance: few
v_gene: TRBV11-3
CDR3nt: TGTGCCAGCAGCCGTGGGGGGTCCCCCGGGGAGCTGTTTTTT
CDR3aa: CASSRGGSPGELFF

d_gene: .
j_gene: TRBJ2-4
abundance: few
v_gene: TRBV4-2
CDR3nt: TGTGCCAGCAGCCAAATAGCCAAAAACATTCAGTACTTC
CDR3aa: CASSQIAKNIQYF

d_gene: .
j_gene: TRBJ2-7
abundance: few
v_gene: TRBV6-6
CDR3nt: TGTGCCAGCAGTCTACCCCCCTCTAACACGCAGTACTTC
CDR3aa: CASSLPPSNTQYF

d_gene: .
j_gene: TRBJ2-5
abundance: .
v_gene: TRBV18
CDR3nt: TGTGCCAGCACCCTGAATCAAGAGACCCAGTACTTC
CDR3aa: CASTLNQETQYF

d_gene: .
j_gene: TRBJ1-1
abundance: .
v_gene: TRBV5-1
CDR3nt: TGCGCCAGCAGCTTGGAGGGACTAATGAACACTGAAGCTTTCTTT
CDR3aa: CASSLEGLMNTEAFF

d_gene: .
j_gene: TRBJ2-3
abundance: .
v_gene: TRBV19
CDR3nt: TGTGCCAGTAGTACCTTACTACTAGGGGTGGCAGATACGCAGTATTTT
CDR3aa: CASSTLLLGVADTQYF

d_gene: TRBD1
j_gene: TRBJ2-5
abundance: many
v_gene: TRBV7-9
CDR3nt: TGTGCCAGCAGCCAAGGACAGGGGGGAGAGACCCAGTACTTC
CDR3aa: CASSQGQGGETQYF

d_gene: TRBD2
j_gene: TRBJ2-1
abundance: few
v_gene: TRBV24-1
CDR3nt: TGTGCCACCGCCCTACGGGGGGGAAGGCCTGAGCAGTTCTTC
CDR3aa: CATALRGGRPEQFF

d_gene: TRBD1
j_gene: TRBJ2-3
abundance: .
v_gene: TRBV14
CDR3nt: TGTGCCAGCAGCCAGTGGGACAGGGGTACGAAGTATTTT
CDR3aa: CASSQWDRGTKYF

d_gene: TRBD2
j_gene: TRBJ2-5
abundance: few
v_gene: TRBV12-3/TRBV12-4
CDR3nt: TGTGCCAGCAGTTGGGCCCGCTCGGGAGGAGAGACCCAGTACTTC
CDR3aa: CASSWARSGGETQYF

d_gene: .
j_gene: TRBJ2-3
abundance: many
v_gene: TRBV11-2
CDR3nt: TGTGCCAGCAGCCCTGTTGGGGCCCAGCTATTTACAGATACGCAGTATTTT
CDR3aa: CASSPVGAQLFTDTQYF

d_gene: .
j_gene: TRBJ2-3
abundance: few
v_gene: TRBV4-3
CDR3nt: TGCGCCAGCAGCTTAGCTCGGGGCCGGACAGATACGCAGTATTTT
CDR3aa: CASSLARGRTDTQYF

d_gene: TRBD2
j_gene: TRBJ2-1
abundance: few
v_gene: TRBV6-2/TRBV6-3
CDR3nt: TGTGCCACGACTTCAGCGGGGGAGCAGTTCTTC
CDR3aa: CATTSAGEQFF

d_gene: .
j_gene: TRBJ1-5
abundance: few
v_gene: TRBV30
CDR3nt: TGTGCCTGGAGTCGAACGGCGGATCAGCCCCAGCATTTT
CDR3aa: CAWSRTADQPQHF

d_gene: TRBD1
j_gene: TRBJ1-1
abundance: .
v_gene: TRBV7-2
CDR3nt: TGTGCCAGCAGCTTGACAGGGGTTGGCACTGAAGCTTTCTTT
CDR3aa: CASSLTGVGTEAFF

d_gene: .
j_gene: TRBJ1-2
abundance: few
v_gene: TRBV19
CDR3nt: TGTGCCAGTAGTCGGGACGGAGGAACTAACTATGGCTACACCTTC
CDR3aa: CASSRDGGTNYGYTF

d_gene: .
j_gene: TRBJ1-2
abundance: few
v_gene: TRBV21-1
CDR3nt: TGTGCCAGCAGCAAACCTCATACCATGAGACAGTACTATGGCTACACCTTC
CDR3aa: CASSKPHTMRQYYGYTF

d_gene: .
j_gene: TRBJ2-7
abundance: .
v_gene: TRBV4-3
CDR3nt: TGCGCCAGCAGCCAAGATGGCCCACAGGGTGGGTCCTACGAGCAGTACTTC
CDR3aa: CASSQDGPQGGSYEQYF

d_gene: .
j_gene: TRBJ2-7
abundance: .
v_gene: TRBV7-2
CDR3nt: TGTGCCAGCAGCCCCGGTCCGGGAGCTGACGAGCAGTACTTC
CDR3aa: CASSPGPGADEQYF

d_gene: .
j_gene: TRBJ2-6
abundance: few
v_gene: TRBV5-1
CDR3nt: TGCGCCAGCAGCTTGGCTGGGCCTGGGGCCAACGTCCTGACTTTC
CDR3aa: CASSLAGPGANVLTF

d_gene: .
j_gene: TRBJ2-1
abundance: .
v_gene: TRBV18
CDR3nt: TGTGCCAGCTCGCAAAACGACGGATACAATGAGCAGTTCTTC
CDR3aa: CASSQNDGYNEQFF

d_gene: .
j_gene: TRBJ1-1
abundance: .
v_gene: TRBV7-2
CDR3nt: TGTGCCAGCAGCTTAGGCACAGGGAGAGAAGCTTTCTTT
CDR3aa: CASSLGTGREAFF

d_gene: TRBD2
j_gene: TRBJ2-5
abundance: .
v_gene: TRBV7-2
CDR3nt: TGTGCCAGCAGCTTGGCGGGGGGTAGGACCCAGTACTTC
CDR3aa: CASSLAGGRTQYF

d_gene: TRBD1
j_gene: TRBJ1-2
abundance: .
v_gene: TRBV29-1
CDR3nt: TGCAGCGGGGGGGACAGGGCCGGCTACACCTTC
CDR3aa: CSGGDRAGYTF

d_gene: TRBD1
j_gene: TRBJ2-5
abundance: .
v_gene: TRBV20-1
CDR3nt: TGCAGTGCTAGTGGGACAGGGATTGAGGAGACCCAGTACTTC
CDR3aa: CSASGTGIEETQYF

d_gene: .
j_gene: TRBJ1-1
abundance: few
v_gene: TRBV5-1
CDR3nt: TGCGCCAGCAGTTCAGAGTGGGAAGATAAAGCTTTCTTT
CDR3aa: CASSSEWEDKAFF

d_gene: .
j_gene: TRBJ2-1
abundance: many
v_gene: TRBV15
CDR3nt: TGTGCCACCAGCGGAGACCTTAGCTCCTACAATGAGCAGTTCTTC
CDR3aa: CATSGDLSSYNEQFF

d_gene: TRBD1
j_gene: TRBJ1-2
abundance: few
v_gene: TRBV7-2
CDR3nt: TGTGCCAGCAGCCCACAGGGACAGAACTATGGCTACACCTTC
CDR3aa: CASSPQGQNYGYTF

d_gene: .
j_gene: TRBJ1-5
abundance: .
v_gene: TRBV3-1
CDR3nt: TGTGCCAGCAGCCAAGATATGTCGGGGGCCCCTCAGGATTTT
CDR3aa: CASSQDMSGAPQDF

d_gene: .
j_gene: TRBJ2-7
abundance: many
v_gene: TRBV7-2
CDR3nt: TGTGCCAGCAGCTTAGTCCCAGGGCCCTCCTACGAGCAGTACTTC
CDR3aa: CASSLVPGPSYEQYF

d_gene: .
j_gene: TRBJ2-1
abundance: .
v_gene: TRBV7-2
CDR3nt: TGTGCCAGCAGCTTCAGCACAGGGTGGTACGAGCAGTTCTTC
CDR3aa: CASSFSTGWYEQFF